This T cell receptor (beta chain) was identified during a study of T cell changes during pregnancy in multiple sclerosis. CDR3 length: 13 residues. Sequencing was performed with immunoSEQ multiplex PCR; in TCRdb, only in-frame clones are kept and a portion is missing. The top ten clones hold about 0.37% of a sample with about 50,000 clones, roughly nine tenths of them seen once. V and J are TRBV21-1 and TRBJ1-2; the D segment call TRBD1 is taken from the table without a DNA check. TRBV21-1 is a listed pseudogene. This clonotype was sampled from a female donor with multiple sclerosis, enrolled in a pregnancy study. The sample was CD4+ T cells from peripheral blood mononuclear cells, taken before pregnancy. CDR3 nucleotides: TGTGCCAGCAGCGAAACAGGGTTCGGTGGCTACACCTTC. Translating gives CASSETGFGGYTF.